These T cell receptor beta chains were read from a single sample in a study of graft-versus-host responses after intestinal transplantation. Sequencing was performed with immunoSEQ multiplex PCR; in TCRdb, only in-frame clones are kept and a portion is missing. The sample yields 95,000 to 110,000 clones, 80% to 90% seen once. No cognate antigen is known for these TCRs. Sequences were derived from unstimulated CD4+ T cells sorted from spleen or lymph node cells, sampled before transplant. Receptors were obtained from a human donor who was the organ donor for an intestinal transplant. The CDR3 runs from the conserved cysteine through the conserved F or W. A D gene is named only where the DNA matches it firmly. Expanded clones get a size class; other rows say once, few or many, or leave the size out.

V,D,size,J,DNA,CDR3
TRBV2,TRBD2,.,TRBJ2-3,TGTGCCAGCAGTTCGACTAGCGGAGACACAGATACGCAGTATTTT,CASSSTSGDTDTQYF
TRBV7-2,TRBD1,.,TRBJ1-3,TGTGCCAGCACCCGACAGGGGTTCTCTGGAAACACCATATATTTT,CASTRQGFSGNTIYF
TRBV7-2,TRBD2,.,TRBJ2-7,TGTGCCAGCAGCTTGCGGGGGGCCTTCTACGAGCAGTACTTC,CASSLRGAFYEQYF
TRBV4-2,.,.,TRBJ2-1,TGTGCCAGCAGCCAAGCGGGGGCCTCCTACAATGAGCAGTTCTTC,CASSQAGASYNEQFF
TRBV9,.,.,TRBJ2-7,TGTGCCAGCAGCGTAGCTTCGGGGGCCCCCTACGAGCAGTACTTC,CASSVASGAPYEQYF
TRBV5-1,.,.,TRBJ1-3,TGCGCCAGCCAGGAGGGCTCTGGAAACACCATATATTTT,CASQEGSGNTIYF
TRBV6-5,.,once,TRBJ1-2,TGTGCCAGCAGTTACGACGGATTACGAAACTATGGCTACACCTTC,CASSYDGLRNYGYTF
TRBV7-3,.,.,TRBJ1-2,TGTGCCAGCAGCTTAGAGTCGGGCGCTAACTATGGCTACACCTTC,CASSLESGANYGYTF
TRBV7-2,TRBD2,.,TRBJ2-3,TGTGCCAGCAGCTTGTCTAGCGGGGGACCCACAGATACGCAGTATTTT,CASSLSSGGPTDTQYF
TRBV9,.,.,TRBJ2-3,TGTGCCAGCAGCCCACAGGTCGGGCTTTCCACAGATACGCAGTATTTT,CASSPQVGLSTDTQYF
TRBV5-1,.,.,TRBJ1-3,TGCGCCAGCAGCATAGGATCAGGGGGAAACACCATATATTTT,CASSIGSGGNTIYF
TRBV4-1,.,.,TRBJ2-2,TGCGCCAGCAGCCAAGTGGCCTCGGGGGTAGGGGAGCTGTTTTTT,CASSQVASGVGELFF
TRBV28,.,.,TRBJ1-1,TGTGCCAGCAGTCCACAGGGCTGGAACACTGAAGCTTTCTTT,CASSPQGWNTEAFF
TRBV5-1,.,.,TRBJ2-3,TGCGCCAGCAGCGCTCAGGGGTCAGATACGCAGTATTTT,CASSAQGSDTQYF
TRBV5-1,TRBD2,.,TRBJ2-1,TGCGCCAGCAGCCCAGTCGCGGGGGTGGGCAATGAGCAGTTCTTC,CASSPVAGVGNEQFF
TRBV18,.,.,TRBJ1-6,TGTGCCAGCTCACCTGACAGCTATAATTCACCCCTCCACTTT,CASSPDSYNSPLHF
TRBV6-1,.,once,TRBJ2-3,TGTGCCAGCACTAAAGGGATCACAGATACGCAGTATTTT,CASTKGITDTQYF
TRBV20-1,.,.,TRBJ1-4,TGCAGTGCTACGGATGGCCGAGAACTGTTTTTT,CSATDGRELFF
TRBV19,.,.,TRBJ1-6,TGTGCCAGTGGATCAGATCGAGATTCACCCCTCCACTTT,CASGSDRDSPLHF
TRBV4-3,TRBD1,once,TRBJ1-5,TGCGCCAGCAGCCAAGATCCGGGACAGGGACAACAGCCCCAGCATTTT,CASSQDPGQGQQPQHF
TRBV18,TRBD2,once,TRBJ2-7,TGTGCCAGCTCACCCCTAGCGGGAGCCTACGAGCAGTACTTC,CASSPLAGAYEQYF
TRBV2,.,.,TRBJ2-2,TGTGCCAGCAGTGAACGGCAGGGGGAGCTGTTTTTT,CASSERQGELFF
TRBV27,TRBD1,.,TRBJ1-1,TGTGCCAGCAGTTCGAAACCCCCGACAGGGACGGGGCACACTGAAGCTTTCTTT,CASSSKPPTGTGHTEAFF
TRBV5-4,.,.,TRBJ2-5,TGTGCCAGCAGCTTGATGGGACCGACGTACCAAGAGACCCAGTACTTC,CASSLMGPTYQETQYF
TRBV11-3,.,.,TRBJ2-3,TGTGCCAGCAGCTTAGGAGGGGAGGGCACAGATACGCAGTATTTT,CASSLGGEGTDTQYF
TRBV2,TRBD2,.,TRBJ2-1,TGTGCCAGCAGTGCGAGGACTAGGGGTGAGCAGTTCTTC,CASSARTRGEQFF
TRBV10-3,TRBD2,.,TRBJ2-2,TGTGCCATCAGCAAGACTAGCGGGGGGGACACCGGGGAGCTGTTTTTT,CAISKTSGGDTGELFF
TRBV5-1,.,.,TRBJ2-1,TGCGCCAGCAGCTTGGTCCGGGAGTCCTACAATGAGCAGTTCTTC,CASSLVRESYNEQFF
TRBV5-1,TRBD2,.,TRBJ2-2,TGCGCCAGCAGCTTGTTAGGTTTACTAGCGGGAGGTAACACCGGGGAGCTGTTTTTT,CASSLLGLLAGGNTGELFF
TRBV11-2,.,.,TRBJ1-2,TGTGCCAGCAACCTCGGTGGGGGGTCGGAGGGCTACACCTTC,CASNLGGGSEGYTF
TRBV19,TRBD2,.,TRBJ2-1,TGTGCCAGTAGTACTCCTCTAACTCTAGCGGGAGGGCTTGGTGAGCAGTTCTTC,CASSTPLTLAGGLGEQFF
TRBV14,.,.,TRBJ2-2,TGTGCCAGCAGCCAAGATGCGGCCCGAGTAAAGACCGGGGAGCTGTTTTTT,CASSQDAARVKTGELFF
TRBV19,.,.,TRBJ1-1,TGTGCCAGTAGGGAAAATATGAACACTGAAGCTTTCTTT,CASRENMNTEAFF
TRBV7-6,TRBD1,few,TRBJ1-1,TGTGCCAGCAGCCTACGACCTGGGGGACAGGGGTTTGGTAGCACTGAAGCTTTCTTT,CASSLRPGGQGFGSTEAFF
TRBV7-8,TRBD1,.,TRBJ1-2,TGTGCCAGCAGCCTTGGGACAGTATATGGCTACACCTTC,CASSLGTVYGYTF
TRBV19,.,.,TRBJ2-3,TGTGCCAGTAGTATTCGGGGGGCCCCCACAGATACGCAGTATTTT,CASSIRGAPTDTQYF
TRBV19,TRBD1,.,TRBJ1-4,TGTGCCAGTAGTGAAGGGGGCACAACTAATGAAAAACTGTTTTTT,CASSEGGTTNEKLFF
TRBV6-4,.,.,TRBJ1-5,TGTGCCAGCAGCCTGACGAAAAATCAGCCCCAGCATTTT,CASSLTKNQPQHF
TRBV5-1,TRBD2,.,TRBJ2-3,TGCGCCAGCAGCCCCGGCGGGGGGGGGCGCACAGATACGCAGTATTTT,CASSPGGGGRTDTQYF
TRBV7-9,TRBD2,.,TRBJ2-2,TGTGCCAGCAGCTCCGGACTAGCGGGGGGCTCCGGGGAGCTGTTTTTT,CASSSGLAGGSGELFF
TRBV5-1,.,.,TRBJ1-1,TGCGCCAGCAGCCGGCTTGGGGGGAACACTGAAGCTTTCTTT,CASSRLGGNTEAFF
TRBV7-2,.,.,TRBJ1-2,TGTGCCAGCAGCTTTTCAGTTTCTGGCTACACCTTC,CASSFSVSGYTF
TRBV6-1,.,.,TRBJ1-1,TGTGCCAGCAGTCGGGTCTTTGAAGCTTTCTTT,CASSRVFEAFF
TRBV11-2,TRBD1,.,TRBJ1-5,TGTGCCAGCAGCCAGACAGGGGATCAGCCCCAGCATTTT,CASSQTGDQPQHF
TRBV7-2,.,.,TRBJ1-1,TGTGCCAGCAGCCGAAGAACGAACACTGAAGCTTTCTTT,CASSRRTNTEAFF
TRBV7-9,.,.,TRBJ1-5,TGTGCCAGCAGCATTTGGGGGCAGCCCCAGCATTTT,CASSIWGQPQHF
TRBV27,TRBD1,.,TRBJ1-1,TGTGCCAGCAGTTTCCGGCGACAGGGGGTCGGGAGCACTGAAGCTTTCTTT,CASSFRRQGVGSTEAFF
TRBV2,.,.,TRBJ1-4,TGTGCCAGCACCAAAGTTGAGGTAGCCTATGAAAAACTGTTTTTT,CASTKVEVAYEKLFF
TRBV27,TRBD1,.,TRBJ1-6,TGTGCCAGCAGTTTGAAGTTACGGGGGACAGGGAAGTTTCCCCTCCACTTT,CASSLKLRGTGKFPLHF
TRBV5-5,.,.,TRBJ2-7,TGTGCCAGCAGCACCCCGGGTCGGAGAGGGCATCCCTACGAGCAGTACTTC,CASSTPGRRGHPYEQYF
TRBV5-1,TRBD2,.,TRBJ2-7,TGCGCCAGCAGCTTGGCCGGGACTAGCGGGGGATACGAGCAGTACTTC,CASSLAGTSGGYEQYF
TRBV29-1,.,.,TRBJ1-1,TGCAGCGTTGTCGGGAGAATGAACACTGAAGCTTTCTTT,CSVVGRMNTEAFF
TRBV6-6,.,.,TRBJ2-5,TGTGCCAGCAGTTACTCCAGGGGGACCCAGTACTTC,CASSYSRGTQYF